One and the same sample provided the 15 T cell receptor beta chains below, sequenced in a study of blood T cell repertoires in COVID-19. Libraries were prepared by immunoSEQ multiplex PCR; TCRdb keeps only in-frame clonotypes and omits some of them. The top ten clones hold about 0.95% of a sample with about 200,000 clones, about 82% of them seen once. The material sequenced was peripheral blood. These receptors were taken from a man aged 55 to 70 with COVID-19, enrolled during active disease.

In DNA, the CDR3 is TGTGCCAGTACAGGACTAGCGGGACGGAATGAGCAGTTCTTC. Encoded protein: CASTGLAGRNEQFF. The chain employs TRBV19 and TRBJ2-1; 12 nucleotides line up with TRBD2. The CDR3 sequence is 14 residues long. V shed 7 bases and J 7 bases; nucleotides not matched to a gene: 5. Germline CDR1 is LNHDA and CDR2 is SQIVND (reference sequence).

CDR3 residues: CASSSPTGGGAGELFF. CDR3 nucleotide sequence: TGTGCCAGCAGCTCCCCCACGGGGGGTGGCGCCGGGGAGCTGTTTTTT. This sequence joins TRBV11-3 and TRBJ2-2; 7 bases match TRBD2. The CDR3 runs to 16 residues. The V gene's germline CDR1 is SGHNT and CDR2 YENEEA. The V and J ends lost 4 bases and 6 bases, in that order; junction bases with no gene match: 11. Using reference TRBV11-3 and TRBJ2-2 for the parts outside the CDR3, the full variable domain is EAGVVQSPRYKIIEKKQPVAFWCNPISGHNTLYWYLQNLGQGPELLIRYENEEAVDDSQLPKDRFSAERLKGVDSTLKIQPAELGDSAVYLCASSSPTGGGAGELFFGEGSRLTVL.

V gene TRBV29-1 combines with J gene TRBJ1-6; D not certain. The CDR3 covers 15 residues. In germline, CDR1 is SQVTM, CDR2 ANQGSEA. Trimming took 4 bases from V and 0 from J, leaving 10 bases between them. CDR3 DNA sequence: TGCAGCGTTGCTGAGCTGAGCTCCTATAATTCACCCCTCCACTTT. As protein: CSVAELSSYNSPLHF.

Written as DNA, the CDR3 is TGCACCAGCAGCCAAAGGGGGGAGGGAGACACCAACGGTGGCTACACCTTC. Translation gives CTSSQRGEGDTNGGYTF. The chain uses TRBV1 and TRBJ1-2. TRBV1 is a pseudogene. The CDR3 spans 17 residues.

J is TRBJ1-4 and V is TRBV15; D unresolved. This CDR3 is built from 15 residues. The ends were cut back, 1 base at V and 1 base at J, with 7 bases in the middle. Germline V gene data show CDR1 as LNHNV and CDR2 as YYDKDF (reference sequence). This chain's CDR3 is CATSRAGVTNEKLFF. In DNA form, the CDR3 reads TGTGCCACCAGCAGAGCCGGGGTAACTAATGAAAAACTGTTTTTT.

This clone was seen a few times. The V and J genes are TRBV6-2 or TRBV6-3 and TRBJ1-1; D is unresolved. The V and J ends lost 2 bases and 3 bases respectively, with 19 bases between them. The CDR3 extends over 17 amino acids. CDR1 is MNHEY and CDR2 is SVGEGT in the germline V gene. The CDR3 sequence: CASSYPTPVTSDTEAFF. The CDR3, as DNA: TGTGCCAGCAGTTACCCAACCCCGGTTACGTCGGACACTGAAGCTTTCTTT.

The chain carries TRBV6-5 and TRBJ2-5; weak D call: TRBD2 (5 bases). The CDR3 covers 15 residues. Looked up from germline, CDR1 is MNHEY and CDR2 is SVGAGI. Trimming removed 0 bases from V and 1 base from J, with 9 bases in between. This CDR3 reads CASSYSIGSQETQYF. CDR3 coding DNA: TGTGCCAGCAGTTACTCGATTGGGAGCCAAGAGACCCAGTACTTC.

V and J are TRBV28 and TRBJ2-3; 7 bases are a match to TRBD2. The V gene end was trimmed by 2 bases and the J gene end by 2 bases; junction bases not matched to a gene: 4. The germline V gene has CDR1 MDHEN and CDR2 SYDVKM. This CDR3 has 15 residues. CDR3 residues: CASSLGLAATDTQYF. The CDR3 coding sequence is TGTGCCAGCAGTTTAGGGCTAGCGGCCACAGATACGCAGTATTTT.

The chain is built from TRBV19 and TRBJ1-5; TRBD1 aligns across 7 bases. With V trimmed by 6 bases and J by 0 bases, 11 bases remained unmatched. The CDR3 runs 17 residues. Germline-derived CDR1 and CDR2 are LNHDA and SQIVND (reference sequence). CDR3 nucleotides: TGTGCCAGTAGCCAAGCTGAAGGGGGCTTTAGCAATCAGCCCCAGCATTTT. It codes for CASSQAEGGFSNQPQHF.

This chain connects TRBV6-5 to TRBJ1-2, with TRBD1 as a possible D gene (6 bases). The length of the CDR3 is 14 residues. Trimming took 5 bases from V and 7 from J, leaving 17 bases between them. From germline, CDR1 is MNHEY and CDR2 SVGAGI. The CDR3 protein is CASSKPDRSGGYTF. DNA of the CDR3: TGTGCCAGCAGTAAACCCGACAGGTCGGGTGGCTACACCTTC.

The chain combines TRBV7-3 with TRBJ2-6, with TRBD1 matching over 9 bases. The junction had 7 bases not matched to a gene; V was cut back by 4 bases and J by 0 bases. This CDR3 has 18 residues. CDR1 and CDR2 from the germline V gene are SGHTA and FQGTGA. The CDR3 here is CASSSRTGDFSGANVLTF. Written as DNA, the CDR3 is TGTGCCAGCAGCTCCCGGACAGGGGACTTCTCTGGGGCCAACGTCCTGACTTTC.

The chain uses TRBV10-1 and TRBJ1-4; 9 bases match TRBD1. The V segment lost 5 bases and the J segment 6 bases; nucleotides outside the gene matches: 1. This CDR3 has 13 residues. Germline V gene data show CDR1 as WNHNN and CDR2 as SYGVQD (reference sequence). CDR3 loop: CASSRTGDEKLFF. CDR3 bases: TGCGCCAGCAGTCGGACAGGGGATGAAAAACTGTTTTTT.

This chain joins TRBV5-1 and TRBJ2-2; TRBD2 aligns across 8 bases. The length of the CDR3 is 18 residues. J lost 1 base, V lost 0 bases, and 8 bases had no gene match. Germline V gene lookup returns CDR1 SGHRS and CDR2 YFSETQ. The CDR3 is CASSLASGRTVNTGELFF. Written as DNA, the CDR3 is TGCGCCAGCAGCTTGGCCAGCGGGAGAACAGTGAACACCGGGGAGCTGTTTTTT.

The chain employs TRBV3-1 (or the pseudogene TRBV3-2) and TRBJ1-2; 8 nucleotides match TRBD1. The germline CDR1 and CDR2 sequences are LGHDT and YNNKEL (reference sequence). J was trimmed by 8 bases and V by 3 bases; bases with no gene match: 14. This CDR3 is 16 amino acids long. The CDR3: CASSHTSGTGSKGYTF. The CDR3 nucleotides read TGTGCCAGCAGCCATACCTCCGGGACAGGATCGAAAGGCTACACCTTC.

The chain couples TRBV3-1 (or the pseudogene TRBV3-2) to TRBJ1-2, with TRBD1 identical over 7 bases. Germline CDR1 reads LGHDT; CDR2 reads YNNKEL (reference sequence). CDR3 size: 14 residues. The V gene end was trimmed by 2 bases and the J gene end by 7 bases; junction bases not matched to a gene: 7. In DNA, the CDR3 is TGTGCCAGCAGCCAATGGGGACAGACCGGTGGCTACACCTTC. It specifies CASSQWGQTGGYTF.